The clone carrying this T cell receptor beta chain was recorded once. V lost 2 bases to trimming and J lost 4 bases, with 6 bases between them. The germline V gene encodes CDR1 LGHNT and CDR2 FRNRAP. The CDR3 has 14 residues. TCRdb's table, derived via immunoSEQ multiplex PCR, lists solely in-frame clones and lacks some. There are about 250,000 clones in the sample; about four fifths occur only once, and more than 7% lies in the top ten. The sample originates from a study of blood T cell repertoires in COVID-19. Study-wide context: T cells, B-cell-depleted T cells, or PBMCs supplied cDNA or gDNA.

Material for sequencing was peripheral blood. This chain links TRBV12-5 with TRBJ1-6, with D unclear. This sequence originates from a man older than 75 with acute or convalescent COVID-19. CDR3 in amino acids: CASGLWQYNSPLHF. The DNA for the CDR3 is TGTGCTAGTGGTTTGTGGCAGTATAATTCACCCCTCCACTTT.